Sequencing of this T cell receptor beta chain was carried out in a study of T-cell reconstitution after alpha-beta-depleted transplantation in children. General study findings and limits: In patients about two months after transplant, alpha-beta T cells reportedly arose from several hundred expanded graft clones. Several patients had high TCRbeta diversity at day 60; it came from surviving recipient T cells and thymic progenitors. T-cell counts and diversity at one year following transplant were attributed mainly to newly produced T cells.

As for this clonotype: The antigen remains undetermined.

Construction of the TCRbeta library involved unique molecular identifiers. TCRdb processed the PCR reads anew with MiXCR; each CDR3 protein has one entry. The sample shows about 1,000,000 distinct CDR3 sequences, around 30% of them seen only once. Germline values: CDR1 MNHEY, CDR2 SVGAGI. V gave up 0 bases and J gave up 13 bases, with 24 bases separating them. This CDR3 has 16 residues. This TCR derives from a boy in the first two years of life who had a stem cell transplant for SCID, so the T cells may come from the graft donor. Specimen: PBMCs, mostly from graft donor cells, collected 360 days after TCRalphabeta/CD19-depleted stem cell transplant. This chain uses TRBV6-5 with TRBJ1-2, with unresolved D. CDR3 DNA: TGTGCCAGCAGTTACTCCGGGTTTACTATGGCTACACCGATCACCTTC. This sequence encodes CASSYSGFTMATPITF.